The sequence of this TCR beta chain was determined in a study of CD4+ T cells in melanoma. TCRdb's table, derived via immunoSEQ multiplex PCR, lists solely in-frame clones and lacks some. The sample has some 50,000 clones, roughly nine tenths seen once. Germline CDR1 is MGHRA and CDR2 is YSYEKL. This CDR3 spans 15 amino acids. With V trimmed by 0 bases and J by 8 bases, 4 bases remained unmatched. This chain joins TRBV4-1 and TRBJ1-6; 7 bases fit TRBD1. This TCR was recovered from a human donor with melanoma. Sequenced input: peripheral blood. This chain's CDR3 is CASSQEGGPHSPLHF. DNA for the CDR3: TGCGCCAGCAGCCAAGAAGGGGGCCCACATTCACCCCTCCACTTT.